This record covers a single T cell receptor (beta chain). These data come from a study of OX40 agonist ivuxolimab in advanced cancers. Profiling relied on immunoSEQ multiplex PCR, and the TCRdb table lists in-frame clones only, not all of them. The sample shows 43,000 or so clones, 88% of them seen only once. The CDR3 contains 15 residues. The V and J ends lost 4 bases and 5 bases respectively, with 15 bases between them. CDR1 is SGHRS, CDR2 YFSETQ, per germline. The sequencing here drew on CD4+ or CD8+ T cells sorted from blood, taken in a trial of the OX40 agonist ivuxolimab. This chain links TRBV5-1 with TRBJ1-4, with a weak D call TRBD1 (6 bases). This TCR was sampled from an adult with an advanced solid tumor such as melanoma, head and neck, liver or kidney cancer. The CDR3 nucleotides read TGCGCCAGCAGCCCTGCGGGGGGCGGCAATGAAAAACTGTTTTTT. Its translation is CASSPAGGGNEKLFF.